This T cell receptor (beta chain) is from a study of T cells in Graves' hyperthyroidism and ophthalmopathy. Clinical symptoms, serum thyroxine and TRAb, thyroid ultrasound and orbital computed tomography were used for the diagnoses. TCR beta CDR3 sequences were amplified from RNA transcripts. The TCR CDR3 was amplified in a first-round RT-PCR using the HTBI primer set. One entry per CDR3 protein, called by TCRdb with MiXCR from the multiplex PCR reads. The top ten hold roughly 19% of the sample, which has roughly 500,000 distinct CDR3 sequences, more than 45% seen once. The sample holds many counts of this clonotype. The sequenced sample consisted of peripheral blood or thyroid tissue (not recorded which). The receptor was derived from an adult woman with Graves' disease, either hyperthyroidism or ophthalmopathy (not recorded which).

The CDR3 spells CSARDFGELFF. The CDR3 coding sequence is TGCAGTGCTAGAGATTTTGGGGAGCTGTTTTTT. The J gene is TRBJ2-2, the V gene TRBV20-1; D unclear. Germline CDR1 reads DFQATT; CDR2 reads SNEGSKA (reference sequence). CDR3 length equals 11 residues. V lost 0 bases and J 8 bases, leaving 4 bases between the germline ends.